These 2 T cell receptor beta chains originate from one sample sequenced in a study of blood T cell repertoires in COVID-19. The table came from immunoSEQ multiplex PCR; TCRdb's copy has only in-frame clones and leaves some out. The sample has approximately 150,000 clones; 85% to 90% are singletons. The specimen sequenced was peripheral blood. The receptors derive from a man aged 80 or over with acute or convalescent COVID-19.

The J gene is TRBJ1-1, the V gene TRBV7-9, with D tentatively TRBD1 (6 bases). Trimming cost V 2 bases and J 5 bases, with 15 bases left between them. The CDR3 sequence is 15 residues long. Germline CDR1 and CDR2: SEHNR and FQNEAQ (reference sequence). CDR3 DNA: TGTGCCAGCAGCTTATCGGCGGGGGCAGGAACTGAAGCTTTCTTT. Its protein is CASSLSAGAGTEAFF.

This chain connects TRBV30 to TRBJ1-6, with D uncertain. Per the germline V gene, CDR1 is GTSNPN and CDR2 is SVGIG (reference sequence). The CDR3 is made up of 16 amino acids. V dropped 6 bases and J dropped 0 bases, with 15 bases sitting between them. CDR3 bases: TGTGCCTGCCTGGACTTGCTAAGCTCCTATAATTCACCCCTCCACTTT. Translation gives CACLDLLSSYNSPLHF.